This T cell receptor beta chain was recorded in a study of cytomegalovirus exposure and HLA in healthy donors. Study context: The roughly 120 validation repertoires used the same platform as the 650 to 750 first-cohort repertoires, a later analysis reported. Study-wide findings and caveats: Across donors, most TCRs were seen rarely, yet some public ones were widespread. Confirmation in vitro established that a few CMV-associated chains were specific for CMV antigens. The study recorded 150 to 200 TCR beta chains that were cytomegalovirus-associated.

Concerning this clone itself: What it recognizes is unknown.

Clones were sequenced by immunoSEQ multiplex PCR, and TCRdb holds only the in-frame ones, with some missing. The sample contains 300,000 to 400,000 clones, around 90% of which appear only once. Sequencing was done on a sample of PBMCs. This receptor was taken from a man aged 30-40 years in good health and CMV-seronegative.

The CDR3, as DNA: TGTGCCAGCAACCGGCGGGATCAGTACGAGCAGTACTTC. It yields the protein CASNRRDQYEQYF. This chain connects TRBV9 to TRBJ2-7, with TRBD2 as a possible D gene (6 bases). This CDR3 spans 13 amino acids. CDR1 and CDR2 from the germline V gene are SGDLS and YYNGEE. V was cut by 6 bases and J by 4 bases, with 14 bases left in between. The entire variable domain, with the rest obtained from reference TRBV9 and TRBJ2-7, is as follows: DSGVTQTPKHLITATGQRVTLRCSPRSGDLSVYWYQQSLDQGLQFLIQYYNGEERAKGNILERFSAQQFPDLHSELNLSSLELGDSALYFCASNRRDQYEQYFGPGTRLTVT.